This paragraph covers one T cell receptor (beta chain) sequence. Its antigen is not known. Newly diagnosed hyperthyroidism, duration under 2 months, in patients aged 18 to 65. The PBMCs were sourced from fresh peripheral blood (around 9.9 ml). V shed 8 bases and J shed 14 bases, with 16 bases lying between them. The CDR3 has 11 amino acids. CDR1 is MNHNS and CDR2 is SASEGT in the germline V gene. The sample is drawn from a study of T cells in Graves' hyperthyroidism and ophthalmopathy. Amplification of TCR beta CDR3 regions used RNA as the template. A set of HTBI primers served as the primers for a first-round RT-PCR of the TCR CDR3. TCRdb itself ran the multiplex PCR reads through MiXCR, one entry per CDR3 protein. Among about 550,000 distinct CDR3 sequences listed, less than 25% were seen once. Broader study findings: In blood, most of the thyroid clonotypes expanded above 0.001 were also present.

The sample taken for sequencing was blood. This clonotype was obtained from a man younger than 35 with Graves' hyperthyroidism. The V and J genes are TRBV6-1 and TRBJ1-3, with D uncertain. CDR3 nucleotide sequence: TGTGCCAGCCGCGGTCGGCGTGCGGTATATTTT. This codes for CASRGRRAVYF.